A selection of T cell receptor beta chains follows, all from one sample in a study of blood T cell repertoires in COVID-19. The data were produced by immunoSEQ multiplex PCR, yet TCRdb's version contains in-frame clones alone and is incomplete. The profile covers almost 85,000 clones, with over 70% appearing a single time and over 30% taken by the ten largest. The source material was peripheral blood. Receptors were obtained from a man older than 75 with active or convalescent COVID-19. Both conserved end residues are part of each CDR3. The size entry is marked missing in some rows and otherwise reads once, few, many or a size class.

v_gene,abundance,CDR3aa
TRBV21-1,.,CASSKRGSEWRDTQYF
TRBV18,.,CASSPGTGDRETQYF
TRBV5-4,.,CASSQGLAGPQHF
TRBV6-1,once,CASSGRGQGTLDYGYTF
TRBV11-2,few,CASSLGAGDYGYTF
TRBV7-9,.,CASSSRTGAGELFF
TRBV5-1,.,CASSRTPEGQPQHF
TRBV2,.,CASNYRGWAEPQHF
TRBV3-1/TRBV3-2,.,CASGTSGSSGELFF
TRBV9,.,CASSVDHNNEQFF
TRBV7-8,.,CASTQTGTSSYNEQFF
TRBV3-1/TRBV3-2,.,CASSQENRRAKETQYF
TRBV7-2,.,CASSPIAGLGTDTQYF
TRBV7-3,.,CASSLGLLDGTDTQYF
TRBV28,once,CASHTWGVLSYNSPLHF
TRBV10-3,once,CAISVGLASTDTQYF
TRBV4-1,.,CASSQGVAGGQEQYF
TRBV30,.,CAWRSTGGRETQYF
TRBV30,.,CAWSVGQGARNEKLFF
TRBV9,.,CASSVEVQGFERLAGMGSTDTQYF
TRBV19,.,CASSTTGNTEAFF
TRBV2,.,CASSPRAGGQETQYF